Following are 31 T cell receptor beta chains from one sample sequenced in a study of blood T cell repertoires in COVID-19 (TCRdb year 2020). Library generation was performed with the immunoSEQ multiplex PCR assay. TCRdb holds this immuneACCESS table with in-frame rearrangements only. Some clones are missing; in checked studies, unresolved V genes explain under half, and the rest has no known cause. This sample gives fewer than 350,000 clones in total; 85% of them show up just once. The top ten clonotypes cover 1.9% of the sample. Sequenced material: PBMCs or T cells enriched from blood (not recorded which). The receptor set was obtained from a woman between 25 and 40 years old who had been exposed to COVID-19.

This clone came up a few times. The chain recombines TRBV29-1 with TRBJ1-2; D ambiguous. Trimming removed 6 bases from V and 8 bases from J, with 16 bases in between. CDR3 size: 12 residues. In germline, CDR1 is SQVTM, CDR2 ANQGSEA. The CDR3 nucleotides read TGCAGCGTCTACGCCCCTTCCCGCGGCTACACCTTC. Translating gives CSVYAPSRGYTF.

The chain is built from TRBV5-1 and TRBJ2-1; no clear D. CDR1 is SGHRS, CDR2 YFSETQ, per germline. Trimming took 5 bases from V and 6 from J, leaving 24 bases between them. The CDR3 sequence is 17 residues long. The CDR3 nucleotides are TGCGCCAGCAGACCTAACATCCCTGGCGGCACCTTCAATGAGCAGTTCTTC. This sequence encodes CASRPNIPGGTFNEQFF. Full variable domain (rest looked up from reference TRBV5-1 and TRBJ2-1): KAGVTQTPRYLIKTRGQQVTLSCSPISGHRSVSWYQQTPGQGLQFLFEYFSETQRNKGNFPGRFSGRQFSNSRSEMNVSTLELGDSALYLCASRPNIPGGTFNEQFFGPGTRLTVL.

V gene TRBV2 combines with J gene TRBJ2-7; a weak D match, TRBD1 (5 bases). Germline loops: CDR1 SNHLY, CDR2 FYNNEI. V dropped 3 bases and J dropped 3 bases, with 12 bases sitting between them. The CDR3 runs 14 residues. CDR3 sequence reads: CASSEGLAGYEQYF. In nucleotides, the CDR3 is TGTGCCAGCAGTGAGGGGCTTGCCGGCTACGAGCAGTACTTC.

The chain employs TRBV4-1 and TRBJ1-6, with TRBD1 matching 10 bases. Germline V lookup: CDR1 MGHRA, CDR2 YSYEKL. V trimming: 0 bases; J trimming: 6 bases; junction bases outside the gene matches: 5. This CDR3 comprises 17 residues. CDR3 DNA sequence: TGCGCCAGCAGCCAAGAAGCGACAGGGGGCGGTAATTCACCCCTCCACTTT. Translated, it gives CASSQEATGGGNSPLHF.

This chain joins TRBV7-2 and TRBJ2-3, with D hard to call. Trimming pared 5 bases from V and 10 bases from J, leaving 19 bases between. This CDR3 is 14 amino acids long. Germline loops: CDR1 SGHTA, CDR2 FQGNSA. CDR3 amino acids: CASSVGRIDFAQYF. CDR3 DNA sequence: TGTGCCAGCAGCGTAGGACGGATCGACTTTGCGCAGTATTTT.

This chain joins TRBV25-1 and TRBJ2-7, with 12 bases fitting TRBD1. V lost 9 bases, J lost 4 bases, and 10 bases stayed unmatched. This CDR3 comprises 15 residues. Germline assignment: CDR1 MGHDK and CDR2 SYGVNS. CDR3 protein: CASQPPGQGAYEQYF. In nucleotides, the CDR3 is TGTGCCAGTCAGCCCCCGGGACAGGGGGCGTACGAGCAGTACTTC.

V is TRBV9 and J is TRBJ2-6, with 8 bases matching TRBD2. The V gene's germline CDR1 is SGDLS and CDR2 YYNGEE. V trimming: 0 bases; J trimming: 1 base; junction bases outside the gene matches: 9. The CDR3 loop spans 19 amino acids. Written as DNA, the CDR3 is TGTGCCAGCAGCGTAGCTACGGCTAGCGGGTCATCTGGGGCCAACGTCCTGACTTTC. It is translated as CASSVATASGSSGANVLTF.

The chain links TRBV7-3 to TRBJ2-6, with D hard to call. The CDR3 has 16 amino acids. Trimming removed 2 bases from V and 1 base from J, with 9 bases in between. Germline V CDR1 and CDR2: SGHTA, FQGTGA. The chain's CDR3 is CASSLGPSSGANVLTF. CDR3 bases: TGTGCCAGCAGCTTAGGGCCAAGTTCTGGGGCCAACGTCCTGACTTTC.

The chain links TRBV5-1 to TRBJ1-3; D is unclear. The CDR3 is made up of 16 amino acids. V was pared by 1 base and J by 0 bases, with 11 bases between. CDR1 is SGHRS, CDR2 YFSETQ, per germline. The CDR3 region is CASSLSGPTSGNTIYF. CDR3 nucleotides: TGCGCCAGCAGCTTGAGCGGGCCAACCTCTGGAAACACCATATATTTT.

V gene TRBV27 combines with J gene TRBJ1-1, with D maybe TRBD1 (5 bases). CDR1 MNHEY and CDR2 SMNVEV come from the germline V gene (reference sequence). The CDR3 has 14 residues. Trimming stripped 8 bases from V and 4 bases from J, with 17 bases between. CDR3 residues: CASLKGRERTEAFF. CDR3 bases: TGTGCCAGCCTAAAGGGGCGGGAGCGCACTGAAGCTTTCTTT.

The V gene is TRBV12-3 or TRBV12-4, the J gene TRBJ2-7; D unresolved. Trimming left V 1 base short and J 2 bases short, with 6 bases between. The CDR3 is 13 amino acids. CDR3 loop: CASSLVSTYEQYF. CDR3 nucleotide sequence: TGTGCCAGCAGTTTAGTGTCCACCTACGAGCAGTACTTC.

This clone was seen a handful of times. V usage is TRBV6-5 and J usage is TRBJ1-5; 9 bases are shared with TRBD1. The CDR3 extends over 14 amino acids. CDR1 is MNHEY, CDR2 SVGAGI, per germline. With 8 bases clipped from V and 5 bases from J, the junction kept 7 bases outside the gene matches. The CDR3 DNA reads TGTGCCAGCCAGTTACAGGGGGCTTATCAGCCCCAGCATTTT. Residues: CASQLQGAYQPQHF.

This clone has only one observation. This chain joins TRBV5-6 and TRBJ2-1; D possibly corresponds to TRBD1 (5 bases). Germline CDR1 reads SGHDT; CDR2 reads YYEEEE. Trimming took off 2 bases at V and 0 bases at J, with 9 bases between the two ends. There are 15 residues in the CDR3. This CDR3 reads CASSLETVSYNEQFF. In nucleotides, the CDR3 is TGTGCCAGCAGCTTAGAGACAGTCTCCTACAATGAGCAGTTCTTC.

This chain uses TRBV5-1 with TRBJ1-4; D ambiguous. Germline V gene lookup returns CDR1 SGHRS and CDR2 YFSETQ. The CDR3 is 15 amino acids. Trimming pared 3 bases from V and 0 bases from J, leaving 9 bases between. The chain's CDR3 is CASSSGLATNEKLFF. The DNA of the CDR3 is TGCGCCAGCAGCTCAGGACTTGCAACTAATGAAAAACTGTTTTTT.

This clone was recorded many times. J is TRBJ1-1 and V is TRBV12-3 or TRBV12-4; unclear D gene. With 3 bases removed from V and 10 bases from J, the gap between germline ends came to 12 bases. CDR3 size: 12 residues. In nucleotides, the CDR3 is TGTGCCAGCAGTTTTAGCGAGTCGGGAGCTTTCTTT. Encoded protein: CASSFSESGAFF.

The chain carries TRBV28 and TRBJ1-1; the D gene is possibly TRBD1 (5 bases). Germline CDR1 is MDHEN and CDR2 is SYDVKM. V dropped 5 bases and J dropped 1 base, with 11 bases sitting between them. This CDR3 spans 14 amino acids. DNA for the CDR3: TGTGCCAGCAGTCCCCCCGACAGGAACACTGAAGCTTTCTTT. This sequence encodes CASSPPDRNTEAFF.

The genes are TRBV27 and TRBJ1-1; TRBD1 aligns across 7 bases. This CDR3 has 15 amino acids. Germline V CDR1 and CDR2: MNHEY, SMNVEV (reference sequence). V shed 6 bases and J 0 bases; nucleotides not matched to a gene: 7. The CDR3 DNA reads TGTGCCAGCAGCGACGGGACAGAGCTGAACACTGAAGCTTTCTTT. Residues: CASSDGTELNTEAFF.

The rearrangement joins TRBV9 to TRBJ1-2, with 7 bases lining up with TRBD1. The CDR3 is 18 amino acids. The germline gives CDR1 SGDLS, CDR2 YYNGEE. After removal of 3 bases from V and 0 bases from J, the junction contained 14 bases not matched to a gene. This CDR3 is CASSDTIPPGQTNYGYTF. CDR3 DNA sequence: TGTGCCAGCAGCGACACCATACCCCCGGGACAGACTAACTATGGCTACACCTTC.

This chain uses TRBV30 with TRBJ2-2; TRBD2 is a possible D gene (6 bases). The CDR3 has 13 residues. The germline V gene encodes CDR1 GTSNPN and CDR2 SVGIG (reference sequence). V lost 5 bases and J 4 bases, leaving 11 bases between the germline ends. CDR3 region: CAWSGLSTGELFF. Here the CDR3 DNA reads TGTGCCTGGTCGGGACTGAGCACCGGGGAGCTGTTTTTT.

This rearrangement joins TRBV21-1 to TRBJ2-7; the table names TRBD2, a call not compared with the DNA. TRBV21-1 is a recognized pseudogene. The CDR3 covers 16 residues. The CDR3 reads CASSSFFAGGPGEQYF. CDR3 bases: TGTGCCAGCAGCAGTTTCTTCGCGGGAGGGCCGGGAGAGCAGTACTTC.

The J gene is TRBJ1-2, the V gene TRBV9; D is unresolved. From germline, CDR1 is SGDLS and CDR2 YYNGEE. The CDR3 totals 14 residues. Trimming took off 4 bases at V and 8 bases at J, with 18 bases between the two ends. The CDR3 coding sequence is TGTGCCAGCAGCCCATTCCGGGGAAGAGAGGGCTACACCTTC. This gives the protein CASSPFRGREGYTF.

The V gene is TRBV29-1, the J gene TRBJ1-1; D not resolved. Germline CDR1 SQVTM, CDR2 ANQGSEA. The germline V and J ends were trimmed by 4 bases and 4 bases, with 16 bases remaining between them. The CDR3 consists of 14 residues. The CDR3 coding sequence is TGCAGCGTTGTCAGAGGGATTCTGGCCACTGAAGCTTTCTTT. Encoded protein: CSVVRGILATEAFF.

In its sample, this clone was seen once. The rearrangement joins TRBV4-3 to TRBJ1-2, with D uncertain. The V and J ends lost 0 bases and 8 bases respectively, with 22 bases between them. Germline V gene data show CDR1 as LGHNA and CDR2 as YSLEER. There are 17 residues in the CDR3. In nucleotides, the CDR3 is TGCGCCAGCAGCCAAGAGCGGTTTGGCCAGGCGACGGGGGGCTACACCTTC. This translates into CASSQERFGQATGGYTF.

The chain is built from TRBV24-1 and TRBJ2-2; 8 bases map to TRBD1. V was pared by 9 bases and J by 6 bases, with 11 bases of the junction left unmatched. This CDR3 is built from 15 residues. Germline loops: CDR1 KGHDR, CDR2 SFDVKD. CDR3 DNA: TGTGCCACCCGAACGTCCGGGACAGGTGCCGGGGAGCTGTTTTTT. This translates into CATRTSGTGAGELFF.

This sequence joins TRBV27 and TRBJ1-3, with a possible D match to TRBD1 (6 bases). The CDR3 has 15 amino acids. Germline CDR1 MNHEY, CDR2 SMNVEV (reference sequence). V lost 3 bases and J lost 0, with 9 bases in between. This chain's CDR3 is CASSFQGSSGNTIYF. CDR3 in DNA: TGTGCCAGCAGTTTTCAGGGGAGCTCTGGAAACACCATATATTTT.

The chain couples TRBV5-1 to TRBJ1-1; TRBD1 might be the D (5 bases). The CDR3 contains 14 residues. V dropped 6 bases and J dropped 2 bases, with 14 bases sitting between them. Germline CDR1 is SGHRS and CDR2 is YFSETQ. This CDR3 reads CASTRGYSNTEAFF. The CDR3 region has the DNA TGCGCCAGCACAAGGGGCTACAGCAACACTGAAGCTTTCTTT. The full variable domain, in which reference TRBV5-1 and TRBJ1-1 provide the parts outside the CDR3, is KAGVTQTPRYLIKTRGQQVTLSCSPISGHRSVSWYQQTPGQGLQFLFEYFSETQRNKGNFPGRFSGRQFSNSRSEMNVSTLELGDSALYLCASTRGYSNTEAFFGQGTRLTVV.

This sequence joins TRBV7-8 and TRBJ1-1, with TRBD1 as a possible D gene (6 bases). V gave up 5 bases and J gave up 1 base, with 23 bases separating them. Germline-derived CDR1 and CDR2 are SGHVS and FQNEAQ. The CDR3 is 18 residues long. The CDR3 sequence is CASSTNHRARGGNTEAFF. The CDR3 DNA sequence: TGTGCCAGCAGCACCAACCACAGGGCCCGCGGCGGGAACACTGAAGCTTTCTTT.

The chain links TRBV16 to TRBJ1-2; D is perhaps TRBD1 (5 bases). This CDR3 has 14 amino acids. Germline V gene lookup returns CDR1 KGHSY and CDR2 FQNENV. V was shortened by 2 bases and J by 3 bases, with 10 bases between the two germline ends. The CDR3 spells CASSQKGRDYGYTF. CDR3 DNA: TGTGCCAGCAGCCAAAAGGGGCGCGACTATGGCTACACCTTC.

The J gene is TRBJ2-4, the V gene TRBV2; D remains unclear. Germline V gene sequence: CDR1 SNHLY, CDR2 FYNNEI. Trimming left V 7 bases short and J 5 bases short, with 18 bases between. This CDR3 has 15 amino acids. The CDR3 protein is CASKLSGYPENIQYF. In DNA, the CDR3 is TGTGCCAGCAAGTTGTCAGGTTACCCCGAAAACATTCAGTACTTC.

The rearrangement links TRBV4-3 to TRBJ2-2, with no clear D. The CDR3 runs to 12 residues. Germline V lookup: CDR1 LGHNA, CDR2 YSLEER. Between the trimmed V and J ends, which lost 1 base and 8 bases, there was a span of 5 bases. The CDR3 nucleotides read TGCGCCAGCAGCCAAGTTCCGGGGGAGCTGTTTTTT. Its protein product is CASSQVPGELFF.

The CDR3 loop reads CASGSPWGGASGTNEQFF. In DNA, the CDR3 is TGTGCTAGTGGTTCTCCATGGGGCGGGGCATCTGGGACGAATGAGCAGTTCTTC. This chain links TRBV12-5 with TRBJ2-1; perhaps TRBD2 as D (6 bases). The CDR3 is 18 amino acids. Between the trimmed V and J ends, which lost 4 bases and 7 bases, there was a span of 26 bases. The germline V gene has CDR1 LGHNT and CDR2 FRNRAP.